This T cell receptor beta chain was sequenced during a study of T cell responses to AZD1222 COVID-19 vaccine (dated by TCRdb to about 2021). About the full investigation: Because spike-specific TCR depth and breadth did not differ between the two schedules, AZD1222 recipients who got a second dose at roughly 4 weeks were pooled with those who got a second dose at roughly 12 weeks. TCR sequencing covered approximately 230 trial participants: 200 to 210 given two doses of AZD1222 and 26 given two doses of MenACWY control vaccine. Trial participants were enrolled by age into subgroups of 18-55, 56-69 and 70-plus years, and about 150, 27 and 61 TCR-sequenced participants, respectively, were included in these subgroups.

Results and caveats for the whole study, not just this receptor: In the small 56-69-year group, the increase in depth fell short of significance, most likely because of low power. A significant rise in spike-specific TCR breadth and depth was observed after two AZD1222 doses relative to day 0 and relative to MenACWY recipients. Because no samples from the day 14 peak response were available, repertoires could be characterized only after the peak T cell response. Most participants were white British and females outnumbered males, and the authors suggested that clonal diversity may have been underestimated. Reportedly, close to half of the unique spike-specific TCRs recognized epitopes lying outside the regions that are mutated in the B.1.351 and B.1.1.7 variants. CD4 TCRs associated with the vaccine covered the entire spike protein, and the dominant responses were in regions 160-218 and 743-854. Conclusions about previously exposed vaccinees are limited, since just six AZD1222 recipients were seropositive for SARS-CoV-2 at baseline.

The CDR3 regions of human TCRbeta chains were subjected to immunosequencing. The authors processed their data as follows. TCRs in the repertoires were matched against a reference library of SARS-CoV-2-specific TCRs that had been generated with the MIRA antigen-specificity platform. Breadth meant the fraction of unique TCRs that were SARS-CoV-2-associated, whereas depth meant the fraction of total T cells that were SARS-CoV-2-associated. Using the MIRA data, each spike-specific TCR was assigned both to the spike region to which the TCR was reactive and to a CD4 or CD8 class. Log10-transformed breadth and depth values were compared by one-way ANOVA with Sidak's multiple comparisons tests. Not all clones reach the TCRdb copy of this immuneACCESS table, which keeps in-frame sequences only. Checked studies attribute under half of the gap to unresolved V genes and leave the rest unexplained. That table gives V, J and clone size, and the DNA gave D and trimming. The sample table holds 150,000 to 200,000 clones, of which 90% to 95% were seen once. The top ten clonotypes cover about 0.64% of the sample.

The cysteine opens and the phenylalanine closes a CDR3 of 16 amino acids. The sequence is cut down to CDR3 DNA, 48 bases in frame from base 1. CDR1 and CDR2 are drawn from the germline V gene: SNHLY, FYNNEI. The trim is 1 base for V and 0 bases for J, with a gap of 10 bases between the germline ends. The time point label for this specimen denotes: baseline before first vaccination. Vaccinee samples came from UK trials COV001 and COV002, including a single-blind randomized controlled phase 2/3 trial of AZD1222 (ChAdOx1 nCoV-19) in healthy adults. For TCRbeta chain sequencing, PBMC samples were collected from trial participants at day 0 and at day 28 after the second dose. Comments on this clone: What antigen it recognizes has not been identified. One base away there is no much larger clone; base qualities are not given.

This TCR derives from an adult in good health. Source: peripheral blood, taken on day 0 of AZD1222 vaccination. This sequence uses TRBV2 and TRBJ1-5, with the D gene uncertain. The nucleotide sequence reads TGTGCCAGCAGTGAAGAGGGCTGGTATAGCAATCAGCCCCAGCATTTT. It translates as CASSEEGWYSNQPQHF.